This T cell receptor beta chain was captured in a study of regulatory T cells in long-lasting Graves disease. Whole-study context: For under 3 months, newly diagnosed Graves' patients had been taking antithyroid drugs.

This CDR3 region has 17 residues. Germline assignment: CDR1 SGHDN and CDR2 FVKESK. V dropped 0 bases and J dropped 5 bases, with 16 bases sitting between them. Arm-PCR of CDR3 regions and iRepertoire HTBI primers were the basis on which TCR beta libraries were built. From the multiplex PCR reads, TCRdb called clonotypes with MiXCR, one entry per CDR3 protein. The table lists over 450,000 distinct CDR3 sequences, more than 10% of them singletons. General study results and limits: Clonotypes that were public and shared totalled about 2,500 in persistent patients versus over 800 in new patients. Graves' patients with persistent disease showed TCR diversity lower than patients newly diagnosed.

This clonotype was detected many times. The antigen is undetermined. Documented time point: newly diagnosed GD, antithyroid drugs for less than 3 months. The TCR library was made from RNA extracted from PBMCs. This sample also belongs to another study, concerning T cells in Graves' hyperthyroidism and ophthalmopathy.

J is TRBJ1-4 and V is TRBV14, with a possible D match to TRBD1 (5 bases). The input for sequencing was peripheral blood mononuclear cells (PBMCs), taken at new diagnosis, from a patient treated with antithyroid drugs. The clonotype was recovered from a woman aged 30 to 39 with Graves disease. This CDR3 reads CASSQDIWAGNNEKLFF. The CDR3 DNA sequence: TGTGCCAGCAGCCAAGATATTTGGGCAGGGAACAATGAAAAACTGTTTTTT.